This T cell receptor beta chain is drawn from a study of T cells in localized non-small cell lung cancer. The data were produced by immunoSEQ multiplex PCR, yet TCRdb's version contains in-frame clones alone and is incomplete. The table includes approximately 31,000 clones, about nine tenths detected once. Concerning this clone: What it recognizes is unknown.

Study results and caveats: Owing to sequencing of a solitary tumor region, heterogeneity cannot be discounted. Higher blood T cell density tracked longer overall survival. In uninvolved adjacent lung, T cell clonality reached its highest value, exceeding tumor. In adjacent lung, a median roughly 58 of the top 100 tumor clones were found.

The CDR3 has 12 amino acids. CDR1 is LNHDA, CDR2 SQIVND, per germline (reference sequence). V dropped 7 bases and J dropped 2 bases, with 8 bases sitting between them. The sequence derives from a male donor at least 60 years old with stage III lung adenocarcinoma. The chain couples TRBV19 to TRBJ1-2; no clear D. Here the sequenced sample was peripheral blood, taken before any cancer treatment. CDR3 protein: CASKSRNYGYTF. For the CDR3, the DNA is TGTGCCAGTAAATCCCGAAACTATGGCTACACCTTC.